This T cell receptor beta chain was identified during a study of OX40 agonist ivuxolimab in advanced cancers. Study in general: Cohort: approximately 79% men, mean age 60, aged roughly 23 to 90.

Data came from immunoSEQ multiplex PCR; TCRdb stores just in-frame clones and leaves some out. The data show fewer than 85,000 clones, about 83% seen once. Researchers took blood at baseline, on cycle 4 day 1, and on cycle 7 day 1. The CDR3 spans 14 residues. Trimming took off 3 bases at V and 1 base at J, with 9 bases between the two ends. The germline V gene encodes CDR1 SGHTA and CDR2 FQGNSA. The TCR comes from an adult with an advanced solid tumor such as melanoma, head and neck, liver or kidney cancer. The sample consisted of CD4+ or CD8+ T cells sorted from blood, taken in a trial of the OX40 agonist ivuxolimab. The chain uses TRBV7-2 and TRBJ1-1, with D maybe TRBD1 (5 bases). The CDR3 sequence: CASSFYGANTEAFF. In nucleotides, the CDR3 is TGTGCCAGCAGCTTTTATGGGGCGAACACTGAAGCTTTCTTT.